Below are 27 T cell receptor beta chains sequenced from a single sample in a study of cytomegalovirus exposure and HLA in healthy donors. The PCR employed 60 Vbeta primers together with 13 Jbeta primers. Some clones are missing from TCRdb's copy, which holds only in-frame ones; the method was immunoSEQ multiplex PCR. This table holds about 84,000 clones. Sequencing input: PBMCs. The origin of the receptors is a man aged 50 to 60 in good health and CMV-seronegative.

This rearrangement joins TRBV9 to TRBJ2-1, with 8 nucleotides matching TRBD1. This CDR3 has 15 amino acids. Germline-derived CDR1 and CDR2 are SGDLS and YYNGEE. Trimming cost V 3 bases and J 9 bases; bases outside gene matches: 11. The CDR3 sequence is CASSAGSPGTGEQFF. The CDR3 nucleotides are TGTGCCAGCAGCGCGGGTAGCCCCGGGACAGGTGAGCAGTTCTTC.

The chain carries TRBV6-5 and TRBJ1-2; unclear D gene. Germline CDR1 MNHEY, CDR2 SVGAGI. CDR3 length equals 14 residues. V lost 5 bases, J lost 5 bases, and 15 bases lay in between. The DNA for the CDR3 is TGTGCCAGCAGTCGAGAAAGCCAGAGGTATGGCTACACCTTC. Its protein is CASSRESQRYGYTF.

The genes are TRBV4-3 and TRBJ2-5, with 10 bases lining up with TRBD2. Per germline, CDR1 LGHNA and CDR2 YSLEER. The CDR3 spans 17 residues. The junction had 7 bases not matched to a gene; V was cut back by 1 base and J by 2 bases. In DNA form, the CDR3 reads TGCGCCAGCAGCCAAGGGGCTAGCGGGGGTGCACAAGAGACCCAGTACTTC. Its translation: CASSQGASGGAQETQYF.

The rearrangement joins TRBV10-3 to TRBJ1-5; the D is unclear. V was shortened by 2 bases and J by 2 bases, with 10 bases between the two germline ends. CDR1 ENHRY and CDR2 SYGVKD come from the germline V gene. The CDR3 runs to 15 residues. CDR3: CAISEGVGGNQPQHF. The CDR3 DNA follows: TGTGCCATCAGTGAGGGTGTCGGGGGCAATCAGCCCCAGCATTTT.

A remark on this clone: The sample carries other DNA sequences with the same CDR3. The chain couples TRBV18 to TRBJ2-1; D unresolved. The CDR3 totals 13 residues. Germline V gene data show CDR1 as KGHSH and CDR2 as LQKENI. Trimming removed 2 bases from V and 4 bases from J, with 6 bases in between. The CDR3 nucleotides read TGTGCCAGCTCACCAGGTCAGTACAATGAGCAGTTCTTC. The encoded protein is CASSPGQYNEQFF.

The V call is TRBV18, the J call TRBJ1-2; TRBD1 is a possible D gene (5 bases). This CDR3 contains 15 residues. V dropped 0 bases and J dropped 5 bases, with 13 bases sitting between them. Germline CDR1 KGHSH, CDR2 LQKENI. The CDR3 spells CASSPPPGNGYGYTF. CDR3 nucleotide sequence: TGTGCCAGCTCACCACCTCCAGGGAACGGGTATGGCTACACCTTC. The whole variable domain, filled in from reference TRBV18 and TRBJ1-2, reads NAGVMQNPRHLVRRRGQEARLRCSPMKGHSHVYWYRQLPEEGLKFMVYLQKENIIDESGMPKERFSAEFPKEGPSILRIQQVVRGDSAAYFCASSPPPGNGYGYTFGSGTRLTVV.

The chain recombines TRBV5-1 with TRBJ1-1; TRBD1 is a possible D gene (5 bases). CDR3 size: 15 residues. Germline V gives CDR1 SGHRS, CDR2 YFSETQ. Trimming took off 1 base at V and 0 bases at J, with 10 bases between the two ends. The CDR3 loop is CASSLTRVMNTEAFF. Written as DNA, the CDR3 is TGCGCCAGCAGCTTGACCAGGGTGATGAACACTGAAGCTTTCTTT. Filled out from reference TRBV5-1 and TRBJ1-1, the complete variable domain reads KAGVTQTPRYLIKTRGQQVTLSCSPISGHRSVSWYQQTPGQGLQFLFEYFSETQRNKGNFPGRFSGRQFSNSRSEMNVSTLELGDSALYLCASSLTRVMNTEAFFGQGTRLTVV.

The genes are TRBV5-4 and TRBJ1-4, with D possibly matching TRBD1 (5 bases). Trimming took off 4 bases at V and 3 bases at J, with 10 bases between the two ends. The CDR3 has 14 amino acids. Germline V gives CDR1 SGHNT, CDR2 YYREEE (reference sequence). This CDR3 is CASSPYRSNEKLFF. CDR3 nucleotides: TGTGCCAGCAGCCCCTACAGGTCTAATGAAAAACTGTTTTTT.

V and J are TRBV28 and TRBJ1-1; the match to TRBD1 covers 9 bases. V lost 2 bases to trimming and J lost 9 bases; unmatched junction nucleotides: 7. Germline lookup yields CDR1 MDHEN and CDR2 SYDVKM. The CDR3 runs 14 residues. CDR3 in DNA: TGTGCCAGCAGTTTAGTCGTTGGGACAGGGCAAGCTTTCTTT. This translates into CASSLVVGTGQAFF.

V and J are TRBV28 and TRBJ1-3; D possibly corresponds to TRBD1 (5 bases). This CDR3 region has 15 residues. The V and J ends lost 1 base and 2 bases respectively, with 9 bases between them. Germline loops: CDR1 MDHEN, CDR2 SYDVKM. The CDR3 loop reads CASSLFRATGNTIYF. The CDR3 DNA follows: TGTGCCAGCAGTTTATTCAGGGCTACTGGAAACACCATATATTTT. Combining the CDR3 with reference TRBV28 and TRBJ1-3 gives the whole variable domain DVKVTQSSRYLVKRTGEKVFLECVQDMDHENMFWYRQDPGLGLRLIYFSYDVKMKEKGDIPEGYSVSREKKERFSLILESASTNQTSMYLCASSLFRATGNTIYFGEGSWLTVV.

The V call is TRBV7-6, the J call TRBJ2-1; 9 nucleotides match TRBD1. The CDR3 is 15 amino acids. The J segment lost 6 bases and the V segment lost 3 bases, leaving 6 bases of the junction unmatched. Germline V gene sequence: CDR1 SGHVS, CDR2 FNYEAQ. This chain's CDR3 is CASSLTGGGGNEQFF. CDR3 DNA: TGTGCCAGCAGCTTGACAGGGGGGGGTGGCAATGAGCAGTTCTTC.

The chain is built from TRBV4-3 and TRBJ1-5, with D unclear. Between the trimmed V and J ends, which lost 3 bases and 6 bases, there was a span of 12 bases. From germline, CDR1 is LGHNA and CDR2 YSLEER. This CDR3 spans 14 amino acids. As DNA, the CDR3 is TGCGCCAGCAGCCAGGGCCTTATGGGTCAGCCCCAGCATTTT. Amino acid sequence: CASSQGLMGQPQHF.

The chain is built from TRBV5-1 and TRBJ1-2; D is possibly TRBD1 (6 bases). V gave up 0 bases and J gave up 4 bases, with 13 bases separating them. Germline V CDR1 and CDR2: SGHRS, YFSETQ. The CDR3 contains 15 residues. The CDR3 DNA reads as TGCGCCAGCAGCTTGGGGGACACGGTGGGCTATGGCTACACCTTC. The encoded protein is CASSLGDTVGYGYTF.

The chain is built from TRBV7-2 and TRBJ1-5; D is possibly TRBD1 (6 bases). The CDR3 spans 14 residues. Per the germline V gene, CDR1 is SGHTA and CDR2 is FQGNSA. With 4 bases removed from V and 4 bases from J, the gap between germline ends came to 11 bases. The CDR3 here is CASSSGTLNQPQHF. DNA of the CDR3: TGTGCCAGCAGCTCCGGGACATTGAATCAGCCCCAGCATTTT.

The chain uses TRBV29-1 and TRBJ1-2; 7 bases map to TRBD1. The V gene's germline CDR1 is SQVTM and CDR2 ANQGSEA. The J segment lost 2 bases and the V segment lost 3 bases, leaving 3 bases of the junction unmatched. This CDR3 contains 13 residues. The CDR3 coding sequence is TGCAGCGTTGATTTGACAGGGAACTATGGCTACACCTTC. Translation: CSVDLTGNYGYTF.

V gene TRBV6-6 combines with J gene TRBJ2-4; 8 bases fit TRBD1. CDR3 length: 12 amino acids. Germline assignment: CDR1 MNHNY and CDR2 SVGAGI (reference sequence). After removal of 4 bases from V and 15 bases from J, the junction contained 8 bases not matched to a gene. CDR3 residues: CASSSLRDRTYF. CDR3 sequence (DNA): TGTGCCAGCAGTTCCCTCCGGGACAGGACGTACTTC.

V is TRBV7-2 and J is TRBJ1-6, with 8 nucleotides matching TRBD1. V shed 8 bases, J shed 10 bases, and the junction held 7 bases outside the gene matches. Germline assignment: CDR1 SGHTA and CDR2 FQGNSA. The CDR3 has 13 amino acids. The CDR3 region is CASAWQGASPLHF. The CDR3 DNA reads TGTGCCAGCGCGTGGCAGGGGGCATCACCCCTCCACTTT.

The V and J genes are TRBV7-8 and TRBJ2-7; D might be TRBD1 (5 bases). Germline CDR1 and CDR2: SGHVS and FQNEAQ. The V and J ends lost 5 bases and 4 bases respectively, with 18 bases between them. The CDR3 totals 15 residues. This chain's CDR3 is CASSPRQGTAYEQYF. For the CDR3, the DNA is TGTGCCAGCAGCCCGCGTCAGGGAACTGCGTACGAGCAGTACTTC.

Written as DNA, the CDR3 is TGTGCCAGCAACAGGGGGTCTTATGGCTACACCTTC. Translation: CASNRGSYGYTF. The chain carries TRBV19 and TRBJ1-2; 8 nucleotides match TRBD1. Germline lookup yields CDR1 LNHDA and CDR2 SQIVND (reference sequence). The CDR3 totals 12 residues. The J segment lost 5 bases and the V segment lost 9 bases, leaving 5 bases of the junction unmatched.

V gene TRBV6-6 combines with J gene TRBJ2-7; 9 bases line up with TRBD2. The CDR3 runs to 14 residues. The V gene's germline CDR1 is MNHNY and CDR2 SVGAGI (reference sequence). The junction had 7 bases not matched to a gene; V was cut back by 8 bases and J by 2 bases. The CDR3 region has the DNA TGTGCCAGCGGAGATAGCGGGGGAGCCTACGAGCAGTACTTC. Amino acid sequence: CASGDSGGAYEQYF.

The chain employs TRBV5-1 and TRBJ1-3; TRBD1 aligns across 8 bases. From germline, CDR1 is SGHRS and CDR2 YFSETQ. V trimming: 1 base; J trimming: 4 bases; junction bases outside the gene matches: 7. CDR3 length equals 16 residues. The CDR3: CASSLQGAAGGNTIYF. CDR3 DNA: TGCGCCAGCAGCTTGCAGGGGGCCGCTGGAGGAAACACCATATATTTT.

CDR3 residues: CASSLLQGQTDTQYF. In nucleotides, the CDR3 is TGTGCCAGCAGTTTATTACAGGGGCAAACAGATACGCAGTATTTT. J is TRBJ2-3 and V is TRBV27; 7 nucleotides match TRBD1. The CDR3 length is 15 residues. After removal of 1 base from V and 3 bases from J, the junction contained 4 bases not matched to a gene. The germline gives CDR1 MNHEY, CDR2 SMNVEV (reference sequence).

The rearrangement uses TRBV11-2 and TRBJ2-2, with a weak D call TRBD1 (5 bases). CDR3 length: 17 amino acids. The germline gives CDR1 SGHAT, CDR2 FQNNGV. V shed 1 base and J shed 1 base, with 13 bases lying between them. CDR3 in amino acids: CASSLVFAGKNTGELFF. The CDR3 bases are TGTGCCAGCAGCTTAGTGTTTGCAGGGAAGAACACCGGGGAGCTGTTTTTT.

This rearrangement joins TRBV21-1 to TRBJ1-1; no check of the table's D call, TRBD1, against the DNA was made. TRBV21-1 has pseudogene status. The CDR3 runs to 15 residues. CDR3 DNA: TGTGCCAGCAGCAAAACACAGGGGCCGGACACTGAAGCTTTCTTT. Its protein product is CASSKTQGPDTEAFF.

This chain uses TRBV7-2 with TRBJ1-2; possibly TRBD1 for D (6 bases). Germline CDR1 and CDR2: SGHTA and FQGNSA. There are 16 residues in the CDR3. Deletions cut 0 bases from V and 3 bases from J, with 14 bases between. CDR3: CASSLAGGGLDYGYTF. The CDR3 DNA reads as TGTGCCAGCAGCTTAGCAGGGGGGGGTTTGGACTATGGCTACACCTTC.

This rearrangement joins TRBV27 to TRBJ2-1, with 7 nucleotides matching TRBD2. The CDR3 contains 15 residues. V dropped 5 bases and J dropped 0; count of bases not matched to a gene: 4. Germline values: CDR1 MNHEY, CDR2 SMNVEV (reference sequence). CDR3 sequence (DNA): TGTGCCAGCAGTCACGGGACTAACTCCTACAATGAGCAGTTCTTC. It translates to CASSHGTNSYNEQFF.

The J gene is TRBJ2-1, the V gene TRBV10-2; TRBD2 agrees at 9 bases. The J segment lost 5 bases and the V segment lost 3 bases, leaving 8 bases of the junction unmatched. The CDR3 covers 16 residues. Germline-derived CDR1 and CDR2 are WSHSY and SAAADI. As DNA, the CDR3 is TGCGCCAGCAGTGAATTTGGACTAGCGCCCCACAATGAGCAGTTCTTC. Its translation is CASSEFGLAPHNEQFF.